This T cell receptor beta chain was identified during a study of identifying expanded T cells in peripheral blood. Generated by immunoSEQ multiplex PCR, the TCRdb table keeps only in-frame clones and is missing some. The sample shows about 58,000 clones, around four fifths of them seen only once. The CDR3 has 14 amino acids. The V end lost 3 bases, the J end lost 0 bases, and 8 bases lay between the germline ends. Germline V gene sequence: CDR1 SEHNR, CDR2 FQNEAQ (reference sequence). The chain combines TRBV7-9 with TRBJ1-1, with D maybe TRBD1 (5 bases). The sequence was obtained from a person between 18 and 75 years old in good health. The sequenced sample was blood. CDR3 region: CASSFRAMNTEAFF. The CDR3 coding sequence is TGTGCCAGCAGCTTCAGGGCCATGAACACTGAAGCTTTCTTT.